This T cell receptor beta chain was recorded in a study of shared clonotypes between healthy human individuals. Naive CD8 isolation took CD45RO-negative cells positively selected for CCR7 and excluded terminally differentiated effector memory CD45RA+ cells. The healthy adult donors were HIV-negative and reported no recent acute infections or vaccinations. TCRdb keeps only in-frame clones here, not all; method: immunoSEQ multiplex PCR. The repertoire includes some 1,900,000 clones, about 95% of them detected once, and roughly 1% sits in the top ten. Trimming took off 4 bases at V and 3 bases at J, with 12 bases between the two ends. In germline, CDR1 is MNHEY, CDR2 SMNVEV (reference sequence). This CDR3 has 14 amino acids.

V and J are TRBV27 and TRBJ1-1; no reliable D call. This clonotype originated in a man between 18 and 35 years old in good health. Sequenced sample: naive CD8+ T cells sorted from blood. In DNA, the CDR3 is TGTGCCAGCAGTTCGGGAATCACCTACACTGAAGCTTTCTTT. Amino acids: CASSSGITYTEAFF.